Below, 20 T cell receptor beta chains from the same sample are listed, as sequenced in a study of CD8+ T cells in alopecia areata. RNA was isolated and reverse transcribed to cDNA, the sequencing template. TCRdb's copy holds only in-frame clones and misses some; the assay was immunoSEQ multiplex PCR. The table shows over 150,000 clones, with just over 55% occurring only once. The sample consisted of CD8+ T cells sorted from blood. The receptors were sampled from a human donor in good health.

This rearrangement joins TRBV6-5 to TRBJ1-1, with D maybe TRBD1 (5 bases). The CDR3 spans 13 residues. The germline V and J ends were trimmed by 7 bases and 5 bases, with 14 bases remaining between them. Looked up from germline, CDR1 is MNHEY and CDR2 is SVGAGI. The CDR3: CASTPGGETEAFF. In DNA, the CDR3 is TGTGCCAGCACCCCGGGGGGGGAGACTGAAGCTTTCTTT.

J is TRBJ1-1 and V is TRBV5-6, with D possibly being TRBD1 (6 bases). Deletions cut 4 bases from V and 5 bases from J, with 15 bases between. The CDR3 has 14 residues. Germline CDR1 and CDR2: SGHDT and YYEEEE. The CDR3 reads CASSRGVGLTEAFF. In DNA form, the CDR3 reads TGTGCCAGCAGCAGGGGGGTAGGACTAACTGAAGCTTTCTTT.

V usage is TRBV27 and J usage is TRBJ2-5; possibly TRBD1 for D (6 bases). V was clipped by 2 bases and J by 5 bases, with 9 bases between them. The germline V gene has CDR1 MNHEY and CDR2 SMNVEV (reference sequence). The CDR3 has 13 residues. CDR3 nucleotide sequence: TGTGCCAGCAGTTTACAGGGGTTGGAGACCCAGTACTTC. Translating gives CASSLQGLETQYF.

This chain joins TRBV5-1 and TRBJ2-5; TRBD1 matches at 7 bases. V shed 2 bases, J shed 2 bases, and the junction held 6 bases outside the gene matches. Germline V gene data show CDR1 as SGHRS and CDR2 as YFSETQ. This CDR3 is 15 amino acids long. In DNA, the CDR3 is TGCGCCAGCAGCTTCAACCCGGGACAGCAAGAGACCCAGTACTTC. Translation gives CASSFNPGQQETQYF.

V is TRBV6-5 and J is TRBJ2-5; 8 positions agree with TRBD1. The CDR3 totals 14 residues. Germline V gene data show CDR1 as MNHEY and CDR2 as SVGAGI. Unmatched junction bases numbered 7, after V lost 4 bases and J lost 6 bases. The CDR3 loop is CASSLKQGAQTQYF. DNA for the CDR3: TGTGCCAGCAGTTTGAAGCAGGGGGCGCAGACCCAGTACTTC.

This clone appeared a few times. The chain has TRBV27 and TRBJ2-1; TRBD1 matches at 9 bases. CDR3 length: 16 amino acids. The V and J ends lost 5 bases and 0 bases, in that order; junction bases with no gene match: 5. Germline CDR1 reads MNHEY; CDR2 reads SMNVEV (reference sequence). The CDR3 DNA is TGTGCCAGCAGTCCAACAGGGGGCTTCTCCTACAATGAGCAGTTCTTC. Translation gives CASSPTGGFSYNEQFF.

This clone was detected only once. The chain links TRBV4-1 to TRBJ1-1; weak D call: TRBD1 (5 bases). V was trimmed by 0 bases and J by 6 bases, leaving 11 bases between them. The CDR3 contains 14 residues. CDR1 and CDR2 (germline): MGHRA, YSYEKL. The CDR3 protein is CASSQEGRDAEAFF. CDR3 in DNA: TGCGCCAGCAGCCAAGAGGGGCGGGATGCTGAAGCTTTCTTT.

As to this clone: The sample holds other DNA sequences that translate to the same CDR3. The chain links TRBV29-1 to TRBJ2-2; D remains unclear. The CDR3 extends over 12 amino acids. The V and J ends lost 7 bases and 1 base respectively, with 7 bases between them. Germline values: CDR1 SQVTM, CDR2 ANQGSEA. The chain's CDR3 is CSASLNTGELFF. Here the CDR3 DNA reads TGCAGCGCCTCATTGAACACCGGGGAGCTGTTTTTT.

The J gene is TRBJ1-3, the V gene TRBV30; possible D gene TRBD1, 6 bases. CDR3 size: 16 residues. CDR1 and CDR2 (germline): GTSNPN, SVGIG (reference sequence). The V end lost 0 bases, the J end lost 0 bases, and 12 bases lay between the germline ends. CDR3 protein: CAWSVQGFRSGNTIYF. In DNA form, the CDR3 reads TGTGCCTGGAGTGTACAGGGATTCCGCTCTGGAAACACCATATATTTT.

This rearrangement joins TRBV21-1 to TRBJ1-1; the table names TRBD1, a call not compared with the DNA. TRBV21-1 is a documented pseudogene. The CDR3 is 17 residues long. The CDR3 region is CASTTRDREGNNTEAFF. CDR3 DNA: TGTGCCAGTACAACCAGGGACAGGGAGGGGAATAACACTGAAGCTTTCTTT.

Only a few counts were recorded for this clone. The chain recombines TRBV20-1 with TRBJ1-2; TRBD1 aligns across 7 bases. Germline lookup yields CDR1 DFQATT and CDR2 SNEGSKA (reference sequence). This CDR3 has 10 amino acids. CDR3 sequence: CGRNRGGYTF. The CDR3, as DNA: TGCGGAAGGAACAGGGGTGGCTACACCTTC.

This clone was counted a single time. V is TRBV7-8 and J is TRBJ1-6; no reliable D call. Germline CDR1 SGHVS, CDR2 FQNEAQ. The CDR3 covers 14 residues. V gave up 3 bases and J gave up 7 bases, with 10 bases separating them. DNA for the CDR3: TGTGCCAGCAGCTTCCCCTCTACAAATTCACCCCTCCACTTT. This gives the protein CASSFPSTNSPLHF.

The V call is TRBV4-2, the J call TRBJ2-1; TRBD2 matches at 7 bases. The V gene's germline CDR1 is LGHNA and CDR2 YNFKEQ. This CDR3 contains 15 residues. The V gene end was trimmed by 0 bases and the J gene end by 5 bases; junction bases not matched to a gene: 4. In nucleotides, the CDR3 is TGTGCCAGCAGCCAAGATCTGGGGGGGAACAATGAGCAGTTCTTC. This encodes CASSQDLGGNNEQFF.

This sequence joins TRBV14 and TRBJ2-4; D is uncertain. The CDR3 covers 13 residues. Germline V gene data show CDR1 as SGHDN and CDR2 as FVKESK. V lost 4 bases to trimming and J lost 2 bases, with 6 bases between them. This CDR3 reads CASSPRSKNIQYF. The CDR3 DNA sequence: TGTGCCAGCAGCCCCCGGTCCAAAAACATTCAGTACTTC.

The chain links TRBV13 to TRBJ1-4; D unresolved. Trimming removed 1 base from V and 7 bases from J, with 10 bases in between. Germline V gives CDR1 PRHDT, CDR2 FYEKMQ (reference sequence). This CDR3 is built from 14 residues. CDR3 sequence: CASSLVRKGEKLFF. The CDR3 DNA sequence: TGTGCCAGCAGCTTAGTCCGGAAGGGTGAAAAACTGTTTTTT.

At least ten counts were recorded for this clone. This chain links TRBV7-9 with TRBJ2-5, with a weak D call TRBD2 (6 bases). V lost 4 bases and J lost 3, with 9 bases in between. From germline, CDR1 is SEHNR and CDR2 FQNEAQ (reference sequence). This CDR3 spans 13 amino acids. For the CDR3, the DNA is TGTGCCAGCAGCTCAGCTAGCGAAGAGACCCAGTACTTC. Protein: CASSSASEETQYF.

This clone was seen only a few times. The chain couples TRBV5-4 to TRBJ2-2; D remains ambiguous. This CDR3 contains 12 residues. Deletions cut 4 bases from V and 8 bases from J, with 9 bases between. CDR1 and CDR2 from the germline V gene are SGHNT and YYREEE (reference sequence). The CDR3, as DNA: TGTGCCAGCAGCCGGTGGGCGGGGGAGCTGTTTTTT. The encoded protein is CASSRWAGELFF.

This clone came up a few times. This sequence joins TRBV6-6 and TRBJ1-1; 8 positions agree with TRBD1. Trimming removed 6 bases from V and 7 bases from J; junction bases left unmatched: 7. Germline lookup yields CDR1 MNHNY and CDR2 SVGAGI (reference sequence). The CDR3 is made up of 13 amino acids. The chain's CDR3 is CASRDRERDEAFF. The CDR3, as DNA: TGTGCCAGCAGGGACAGGGAACGGGATGAAGCTTTCTTT.

This clone has just a few counts. The chain links TRBV10-1 to TRBJ2-5; weak D call: TRBD2 (6 bases). Germline V gives CDR1 WNHNN, CDR2 SYGVQD (reference sequence). This CDR3 spans 14 amino acids. V was cut by 2 bases and J by 1 base, with 8 bases left in between. The DNA for the CDR3 is TGCGCCAGCAGTGAGGTGGAGGGCCAAGAGACCCAGTACTTC. Protein: CASSEVEGQETQYF.

In the case of this clone: The junction departs from germline at one end; a sequencing error may be responsible. This chain's CDR3 is CASWGGYHQNF. The CDR3 DNA reads TGTGCCAGCTGGGGAGGCTACCACCAGAACTTC. The V gene is TRBV2, the J gene TRBJ2-5; D may be TRBD2 (6 bases). The germline V gene has CDR1 SNHLY and CDR2 FYNNEI. This CDR3 comprises 11 residues.